This paragraph covers one T cell receptor (beta chain) sequence. In its sample, this clonotype was seen many times. It lacks a known antigen. No base qualities exist here, and no much larger clone lies one base off it. Amplification of TCR beta CDR3 regions was carried out from RNA transcripts. A first-round RT-PCR of the TCR CDR3 used the HTBI primer set with the Qiagen OneStep RT-PCR kit. The libraries were constructed in a second round of multiplex PCR and then size-selected and purified. Libraries were sequenced paired-end with 100 bp reads on an Illumina HiSeq2000. Regarding the original processing steps: Raw data were processed with SOAPnuke, discarding reads with adapters, uncalled bases, mean Phred below 15, or no exact constant-primer or identifier match. High-quality paired reads were merged with COPE v1.2.5, and unique nucleotide sequences were defined as clonotypes. MiTCR v1.1 was used to align clonotypes to the IMGT TRBV, TRBD and TRBJ reference segments. The analysis was restricted to V-J combinations with a frequency above 0.0001, which together covered 98% to 99.2% of the repertoires. A TCS score was defined as the ratio between F50 (clonal expansion) and ExV (chaos), using BLOSUM62-based TCRdist between CDR3 peptides within each V-J. Welch's t-statistics and random forest reduced roughly 530 V-J features to 10 to 15, which were used in a naive Bayes classifier (R e1071). Through fastp at Q25 and MiXCR, TCRdb rebuilt clones from the public reads, retaining in-frame beta chains. Under each unique CDR3 protein, matching rows form one entry showing the most common genes and DNA. These V and J calls derive from TCRdb rather than the authors' analysis. The sample table contains more than 550,000 distinct CDR3 sequences; only one count was recorded for roughly a sixth of them. In total, the top ten clones hold around 17% of the sample.

The CDR3 sequence holds 16 residues, the cysteine and phenylalanine included. Only the CDR3 portion is preserved as DNA: 48 bases, with reading frame beginning at the first base. Ends trimmed: V by 5 bases, J by 3 bases; bases unmatched to a gene: 8. The germline V gene provides CDR1 MNHNS and CDR2 SASEGT. This sample is drawn from a study of T cells in Graves' hyperthyroidism and ophthalmopathy (dated by TCRdb to the late 2010s). As for the study more broadly: Peripheral blood was collected at initial diagnosis, before any treatment. A discovery cohort of around 98 patients, about 43 with Graves' ophthalmopathy and approximately 57 with stable Graves' hyperthyroidism, was used to find distinguishing TCR V-J signatures. Prospective prediction of ophthalmopathy was tested in an independent validation cohort of about 19 hyperthyroidism patients and 17 patients who later progressed to ophthalmopathy. For training and testing, the 100 or so patients in the discovery cohort were randomly divided in a 7:3 ratio. The study also compared thyroid tissue and blood T-cell repertoires from more than five Graves' hyperthyroidism patients. Once sampling was done, hyperthyroidism patients were given methimazole at a starting dose of 30 mg daily, whereas ophthalmopathy patients were given high-dose intravenous methylprednisolone. TCR Vbeta CDR3 sequencing of 120 to 150 peripheral blood samples (roughly 43 ophthalmopathy, approximately 80 hyperthyroidism and around 17 progressor patients) is reported in the paper.

Hyperthyroidism patients were aged 18 to 65 years and newly diagnosed, with disease duration of less than 2 months. Patients with uncontrolled infections, other autoimmune diseases, pregnancy or lactation were excluded. Diagnoses were established on the basis of clinical symptoms, serum thyroxine and TRAb, thyroid ultrasound, and orbital computed tomography. Blood from progressor patients was drawn when they were first diagnosed with hyperthyroidism, before any ophthalmopathy symptoms appeared. PBMCs were isolated from about 10 ml of fresh peripheral blood by Ficoll-Paque density gradient centrifugation. Patients classed as progressors first received a Graves' hyperthyroidism diagnosis and then went on to develop ophthalmopathy during follow-up. Total RNA was extracted with Trizol reagent, and quality was checked on an Agilent 2100 Bioanalyzer. Study-wide conclusions, independent of this receptor: A 13 V-J signature model separated ophthalmopathy from stable hyperthyroidism, with approximately 86% sensitivity and roughly 84% specificity in cross-validation and 80%/75% in testing. During validation, the model predicted progression to ophthalmopathy a median of approximately 6 months ahead of onset, with 70.59% sensitivity and around 72% specificity. Most expanded thyroid clonotypes (frequency above 0.001) were also detected in blood, suggesting blood repertoires may reflect thyroid immune responses. No statistical method was used to fix the sample size in advance, and group allocation was not hidden from the investigators.

The specimen sequenced was blood. The receptor was derived from a woman in her forties or fifties with Graves' hyperthyroidism that later progressed to Graves' ophthalmopathy. The sequence links TRBV6-1 to TRBJ2-1, with 9 central nucleotides matching TRBD2. The nucleotide sequence is TGTGCCAGCAGTTCGTTTGAGCGGGGGGACTACAATGAGCAGTTCTTC. This encodes CASSSFERGDYNEQFF.